The T cell receptor (beta chain) under discussion was sequenced for a study of Graves' ophthalmopathy and Graves' hyperthyroidism. Study observations and caveats: Sensitivity reached 70.59% and specificity approximately 72% when the model predicted ophthalmopathy progression. Most expanded clonotypes from thyroid (those above 0.001 frequency) were also found in blood.

The authors amplified TCR beta CDR3 regions, and they did so from RNA transcripts for repertoire sequencing. HTBI-primed first-round RT-PCR preceded second-round multiplex PCR. TCRdb independently ran MiXCR on the multiplex PCR reads; one entry per CDR3 protein. The sample comprises a few hundred thousand distinct CDR3 sequences, about 16% of which are singletons, and around 7% rests with the top ten. This clonotype was recorded at least ten times. The antigen remains unidentified. The receptor was derived from a woman aged 18 to 35 with stable Graves' hyperthyroidism. The sequenced sample consisted of peripheral blood.

CDR3 sequence (DNA): TGTGCCAGCAGCTTAGGACGGAACACTAATTCACCCCTCCACTTT. Its translation: CASSLGRNTNSPLHF. The chain is built from TRBV7-9 and TRBJ1-6; no clear D. The V gene lost 1 base and the J gene lost 6 bases, with 10 bases spanning the gap. The CDR3 extends over 15 amino acids. Looked up from germline, CDR1 is SEHNR and CDR2 is FQNEAQ (reference sequence).